This T cell receptor (beta chain) comes out of a study of T cell repertoires and HLA-DP antigens. The overall study: Average DNA input: about 230 ng for CD137+CD4+ sorts, 900 to 1,500 ng pre-culture.

Each pre-culture CD4+ sample aimed for 190,000 or so T cell genomes at deep resolution. Assay: immunoSEQ multiplex PCR; the TCRdb copy retains only in-frame clones and omits some. This table holds about 89,000 clones, about 89% found once. Note on this clone: Its antigen is unknown.

The trim removed 11 bases at V and 4 bases at J, leaving 3 bases unmatched. Germline V lookup: CDR1 MDHEN, CDR2 SYDVKM. The CDR3 consists of 11 residues. The chain joins TRBV28 to TRBJ1-2, with TRBD1 identical over 8 bases. Sequences were obtained from CD4+ T cells from PBMCs. The clonotype originates from a man aged 50-59 years in good health and CMV-seronegative. The CDR3 nucleotides read TGTGCCGGGGGGACAGGCTATGGCTACACCTTC. It yields the protein CAGGTGYGYTF.